This entry lists 28 T cell receptor beta chains sequenced from one sample in a study of cytomegalovirus exposure and HLA in healthy donors (dated by TCRdb to between 2016 and 2019). The library was obtained by the immunoSEQ multiplex PCR assay. The multiplex PCR relied on a mix of 60 forward primers for TCR Vbeta segments and 13 reverse primers for TCR Jbeta segments. Here the immuneACCESS table is served through TCRdb, limited to in-frame sequences with V and J called. Missing clones are a known gap in these copies; in checked studies unresolved V genes cover under half, and the rest lacks a known reason. Within this sample are 200,000 to 250,000 clones, with roughly 80% of them counted one time only. Clones ranked in the top ten supply about 2.6% of the sample. The source material was PBMCs. These receptors all stem from a middle-aged woman in good health and CMV-seronegative.

J is TRBJ2-3 and V is TRBV18; D might be TRBD2 (5 bases). Trimming took off 2 bases at V and 6 bases at J, with 9 bases between the two ends. The CDR3 sequence is 13 residues long. CDR1 and CDR2 from the germline V gene are KGHSH and LQKENI. The CDR3 bases are TGTGCCAGCTCACCAGAAATAGCGGATACGCAGTATTTT. Residues: CASSPEIADTQYF.

This sequence joins TRBV19 and TRBJ2-7; 9 bases match TRBD2. Germline assignment: CDR1 LNHDA and CDR2 SQIVND (reference sequence). J was trimmed by 2 bases and V by 5 bases; bases with no gene match: 7. The CDR3 consists of 15 residues. CDR3 sequence: CASSLAGGAAYEQYF. In nucleotides, the CDR3 is TGTGCCAGTAGTCTGGCGGGAGGGGCCGCCTACGAGCAGTACTTC.

V usage is TRBV19 and J usage is TRBJ2-1, with D perhaps TRBD2 (6 bases). CDR1 and CDR2 from the germline V gene are LNHDA and SQIVND (reference sequence). The CDR3 is 14 amino acids. Trimming took off 2 bases at V and 4 bases at J, with 9 bases between the two ends. The CDR3: CASSITRGYNEQFF. Here the CDR3 DNA reads TGTGCCAGTAGTATAACGCGGGGTTACAATGAGCAGTTCTTC.

The rearrangement links TRBV6-5 to TRBJ2-2; possible D gene TRBD2, 6 bases. Trimming left V 7 bases short and J 1 base short, with 10 bases between. CDR1 and CDR2 (germline): MNHEY, SVGAGI. CDR3 length: 14 residues. As DNA, the CDR3 is TGTGCCAGCAAGGCGCGGGGGAACACCGGGGAGCTGTTTTTT. Translated: CASKARGNTGELFF.

V gene TRBV7-2 combines with J gene TRBJ1-5; D is possibly TRBD1 (5 bases). Germline loops: CDR1 SGHTA, CDR2 FQGNSA. The CDR3 has 15 residues. Trimming cost V 2 bases and J 1 base, with 9 bases left between them. The CDR3 nucleotides read TGTGCCAGCAGCTTATGGGGCCAAAGCAATCAGCCCCAGCATTTT. Amino acid sequence: CASSLWGQSNQPQHF.

The chain links TRBV19 to TRBJ1-3; no clear D gene. The germline V gene encodes CDR1 LNHDA and CDR2 SQIVND (reference sequence). The CDR3 spans 16 residues. Deletions cut 3 bases from V and 3 bases from J, with 15 bases between. CDR3 coding DNA: TGTGCCAGTAGTATTCGGAGCGGCCACGTTGGAAACACCATATATTTT. It specifies CASSIRSGHVGNTIYF. The whole variable domain, filled in from reference TRBV19 and TRBJ1-3, reads DGGITQSPKYLFRKEGQNVTLSCEQNLNHDAMYWYRQDPGQGLRLIYYSQIVNDFQKGDIAEGYSVSREKKESFPLTVTSAQKNPTAFYLCASSIRSGHVGNTIYFGEGSWLTVV.

There are a few counts of this clone. The V call is TRBV28, the J call TRBJ2-2; TRBD1 agrees at 9 bases. The ends lost 1 base at V and 7 bases at J; junction bases unmatched: 4. Germline loops: CDR1 MDHEN, CDR2 SYDVKM. The CDR3 consists of 15 residues. Here the CDR3 reads CASSLSQGAGGELFF. The CDR3, as DNA: TGTGCCAGCAGTTTATCACAGGGGGCGGGCGGGGAGCTGTTTTTT.

This chain uses TRBV6-1 with TRBJ1-6, with 7 bases identical to TRBD1. Trimming at V came to 1 base and at J to 5 bases, leaving 5 bases not matched to a gene. The CDR3 is made up of 16 amino acids. Per the germline V gene, CDR1 is MNHNS and CDR2 is SASEGT. The CDR3 sequence: CASSEGGTAHNSPLHF. For the CDR3, the DNA is TGTGCCAGCAGTGAAGGCGGGACAGCACATAATTCACCCCTCCACTTT.

This clone appeared once. J is TRBJ2-7 and V is TRBV7-9; TRBD1 aligns across 7 bases. V was pared by 5 bases and J by 3 bases, with 1 base of the junction left unmatched. This CDR3 comprises 12 residues. Germline CDR1 SEHNR, CDR2 FQNEAQ (reference sequence). CDR3 residues: CASSPGGYEQYF. The CDR3 region has the DNA TGTGCCAGCAGCCCAGGGGGCTACGAGCAGTACTTC.

This chain joins TRBV7-6 and TRBJ2-2; no clear D gene. CDR1 is SGHVS and CDR2 is FNYEAQ in the germline V gene. V gave up 5 bases and J gave up 6 bases, with 22 bases separating them. The CDR3 covers 17 residues. CDR3 nucleotide sequence: TGTGCCAGCAGCGTTAGAGGTACCAGCTTATCCTCCGGGGAGCTGTTTTTT. This codes for CASSVRGTSLSSGELFF.

The rearrangement uses TRBV2 and TRBJ1-2; 10 nucleotides align to TRBD1. The CDR3 covers 12 residues. With 6 bases clipped from V and 8 bases from J, the junction kept 3 bases outside the gene matches. Per germline, CDR1 SNHLY and CDR2 FYNNEI. The CDR3 here is CASRDRGQGYTF. DNA of the CDR3: TGTGCCAGCAGAGACAGGGGGCAAGGCTACACCTTC.

V and J are TRBV6-5 and TRBJ2-5; D perhaps matches TRBD2 (6 bases). The CDR3 is 16 amino acids. Germline CDR1 reads MNHEY; CDR2 reads SVGAGI. V was trimmed by 2 bases and J by 5 bases, leaving 18 bases between them. In DNA, the CDR3 is TGTGCCAGCAGTTACACGGGGCGCGGAGGGTGGGAGACCCAGTACTTC. This gives the protein CASSYTGRGGWETQYF.

The CDR3 DNA reads as TGTGCCAGCAGCCTAGGGACTAGCGACTTCAATGAGCAGTTCTTC. Its protein is CASSLGTSDFNEQFF. The chain uses TRBV7-7 and TRBJ2-1; 10 bases line up with TRBD2. In germline, CDR1 is SSHAT, CDR2 FNYEAQ (reference sequence). The CDR3 runs 15 residues. The V segment lost 5 bases and the J segment 6 bases; nucleotides outside the gene matches: 7.

The CDR3 DNA follows: TGTGCCATCAGTCAGGGTGTGGAGACCCAGTACTTC. Translation gives CAISQGVETQYF. The V and J genes are TRBV10-3 and TRBJ2-5; possibly TRBD1 for D (5 bases). Trimming shortened V by 5 bases and J by 5 bases, and 9 bases separated the two germline ends. Per the germline V gene, CDR1 is ENHRY and CDR2 is SYGVKD. The CDR3 totals 12 residues.

The V call is TRBV7-9, the J call TRBJ1-5, with 7 bases fitting TRBD1. The germline CDR1 and CDR2 sequences are SEHNR and FQNEAQ (reference sequence). The CDR3 consists of 15 residues. V trimming: 0 bases; J trimming: 4 bases; junction bases outside the gene matches: 3. DNA for the CDR3: TGTGCCAGCAGCTTAGCGGACAGGAGAAATCAGCCCCAGCATTTT. Encoded protein: CASSLADRRNQPQHF.

The table lists this clone with a few counts. The rearrangement joins TRBV4-2 to TRBJ1-2, with TRBD1 identical over 7 bases. This CDR3 spans 13 amino acids. Unmatched junction bases numbered 3, after V lost 3 bases and J lost 5 bases. From germline, CDR1 is LGHNA and CDR2 YNFKEQ. The CDR3 sequence is CASSQGQLYGYTF. The CDR3 DNA is TGTGCCAGCAGCCAGGGACAGCTTTATGGCTACACCTTC.

This clone was seen once. The gene calls are TRBV2 and TRBJ1-1; 10 bases map to TRBD1. Trimming removed 4 bases from V and 3 bases from J; junction bases left unmatched: 5. Germline V gene data show CDR1 as SNHLY and CDR2 as FYNNEI. CDR3 length equals 15 residues. The CDR3 spells CASSGQGARDTEAFF. CDR3 DNA sequence: TGTGCCAGCAGTGGACAGGGGGCGCGGGACACTGAAGCTTTCTTT.

This chain joins TRBV5-6 and TRBJ2-3; the match to TRBD1 covers 7 bases. The junction had 4 bases not matched to a gene; V was cut back by 3 bases and J by 3 bases. The CDR3 contains 14 residues. Germline loops: CDR1 SGHDT, CDR2 YYEEEE. The DNA for the CDR3 is TGTGCCAGCAGCTCGGGACAGCTGACAGATACGCAGTATTTT. It translates to CASSSGQLTDTQYF. Together with reference TRBV5-6 and TRBJ2-3, the CDR3 gives the full variable domain: DAGVTQSPTHLIKTRGQQVTLRCSPKSGHDTVSWYQQALGQGPQFIFQYYEEEERQRGNFPDRFSGHQFPNYSSELNVNALLLGDSALYLCASSSGQLTDTQYFGPGTRLTVL.

The chain combines TRBV7-2 with TRBJ1-4; D is uncertain. This CDR3 spans 13 amino acids. Between the trimmed V and J ends, which lost 2 bases and 7 bases, there was a span of 8 bases. CDR1 is SGHTA, CDR2 FQGNSA, per germline. The CDR3 here is CASSLNLGEKLFF. CDR3 DNA: TGTGCCAGCAGCTTAAATCTCGGTGAAAAACTGTTTTTT. The full variable domain, its missing parts supplied by reference TRBV7-2 and TRBJ1-4, is GAGVSQSPSNKVTEKGKDVELRCDPISGHTALYWYRQSLGQGLEFLIYFQGNSAPDKSGLPSDRFSAERTGGSVSTLTIQRTQQEDSAVYLCASSLNLGEKLFFGSGTQLSVL.

J is TRBJ1-1 and V is TRBV29-1, with TRBD1 matching 7 bases. The CDR3 has 16 residues. V lost 3 bases and J lost 1; bases outside the gene matches: 11. Germline V gives CDR1 SQVTM, CDR2 ANQGSEA. CDR3 in amino acids: CSVEAFSGQRNTEAFF. In DNA, the CDR3 is TGCAGCGTTGAGGCCTTTTCGGGACAGAGGAACACTGAAGCTTTCTTT.

The V call is TRBV30, the J call TRBJ1-2, with D uncertain. This CDR3 is 14 amino acids long. The ends were cut back, 1 base at V and 2 bases at J, with 11 bases in the middle. The germline V gene encodes CDR1 GTSNPN and CDR2 SVGIG (reference sequence). The CDR3 region is CAWSENALNYGYTF. Here the CDR3 DNA reads TGTGCCTGGAGTGAGAATGCCCTAAACTATGGCTACACCTTC.

CDR3 nucleotide sequence: TGTGCCAGCGCCTACTACAATGAGCAGTTCTTC. It encodes CASAYYNEQFF. The rearrangement uses TRBV2 and TRBJ2-1; D is unresolved. The V gene's germline CDR1 is SNHLY and CDR2 FYNNEI. Trimming removed 8 bases from V and 3 bases from J, with 5 bases in between. This CDR3 is 11 amino acids long.

This clone was seen more than once but under ten times. The chain has TRBV2 and TRBJ2-7; 7 bases fit TRBD2. Germline assignment: CDR1 SNHLY and CDR2 FYNNEI. The ends lost 6 bases at V and 3 bases at J; junction bases unmatched: 11. The CDR3 covers 15 residues. The CDR3 loop reads CASSAGTNSIYEQYF. CDR3 DNA sequence: TGTGCCAGCAGCGCCGGGACTAACTCCATCTACGAGCAGTACTTC.

This chain connects TRBV27 to TRBJ1-2, with 7 bases matching TRBD1. The CDR3 consists of 15 residues. Per the germline V gene, CDR1 is MNHEY and CDR2 is SMNVEV (reference sequence). V gave up 6 bases and J gave up 3 bases; unmatched junction bases: 10. The DNA of the CDR3 is TGTGCCAGCAGCTCAACGACAGGGTTGTACTATGGCTACACCTTC. This translates into CASSSTTGLYYGYTF.

The chain links TRBV28 to TRBJ1-2; 8 bases are a match to TRBD1. CDR1 MDHEN and CDR2 SYDVKM come from the germline V gene. The CDR3 has 15 residues. V was clipped by 4 bases and J by 3 bases; unmatched bases: 7. The CDR3 nucleotides are TGTGCCAGCAGTTCTAGACAGGGGCTGGACTATGGCTACACCTTC. It specifies CASSSRQGLDYGYTF.

The J gene is TRBJ1-1, the V gene TRBV11-2; no definite D call. There are 15 residues in the CDR3. The germline V gene encodes CDR1 SGHAT and CDR2 FQNNGV. Trimming removed 2 bases at V and 6 bases at J, with 16 bases between. The CDR3 nucleotides read TGTGCCAGCAGCTTAACACAGCCCGCGATCGCTGAAGCTTTCTTT. It yields the protein CASSLTQPAIAEAFF. Full variable domain (remainder filled in from reference TRBV11-2 and TRBJ1-1): EAGVAQSPRYKIIEKRQSVAFWCNPISGHATLYWYQQILGQGPKLLIQFQNNGVVDDSQLPKDRFSAERLKGVDSTLKIQPAKLEDSAVYLCASSLTQPAIAEAFFGQGTRLTVV.

This clone was detected once. The chain links TRBV18 to TRBJ1-1, with D perhaps TRBD1 (5 bases). Trimming removed 6 bases from V and 5 bases from J, with 16 bases in between. Germline CDR1 and CDR2: KGHSH and LQKENI. The CDR3 has 14 residues. The CDR3 loop reads CASSPGHATTEAFF. In nucleotides, the CDR3 is TGTGCCAGCTCTCCAGGACATGCCACGACTGAAGCTTTCTTT.

V and J are TRBV19 and TRBJ1-2; perhaps TRBD1 as D (5 bases). Germline assignment: CDR1 LNHDA and CDR2 SQIVND (reference sequence). The CDR3 has 13 residues. V lost 2 bases and J 4 bases, leaving 8 bases between the germline ends. The DNA for the CDR3 is TGTGCCAGTAGTATAAAGGGGTCCTATGGCTACACCTTC. Amino acid sequence: CASSIKGSYGYTF.